The 18 T cell receptor beta chains given below trace back to one sample, sequenced in a study of T-cell memory formation after mild COVID-19. TCRdb processed the 5' RACE reads anew with MiXCR; each CDR3 protein has one entry. Found here are roughly 180,000 distinct CDR3 sequences, approximately 10% of them singletons; the top ten hold around 3.8%. Sequences were obtained from PBMCs or a T cell subset sorted from them (not recorded which). Source of these receptors: a man younger than 30 who had mild COVID-19 (a few samples of this study predate the infection). Cell type and time point are not known.

This clonotype was seen a few times. The chain links TRBV6-5 to TRBJ1-5; D possibly corresponds to TRBD1 (6 bases). Germline loops: CDR1 MNHEY, CDR2 SVGAGI. Trimming removed 2 bases at V and 7 bases at J, with 12 bases between. The CDR3 extends over 14 amino acids. The CDR3 sequence: CASSYSTGIQPQHF. The CDR3 region has the DNA TGTGCCAGCAGTTACAGTACAGGGATACAGCCCCAGCATTTT.

This CDR3 reads CASSFEVDTGELFF. The CDR3 nucleotides read TGTGCCAGCAGCTTCGAAGTCGACACCGGGGAGCTGTTTTTT. This rearrangement joins TRBV7-9 to TRBJ2-2; no clear D gene. Per the germline V gene, CDR1 is SEHNR and CDR2 is FQNEAQ (reference sequence). The CDR3 runs 14 residues. V lost 3 bases, J lost 3 bases, and 8 bases lay in between.

V usage is TRBV6-6 and J usage is TRBJ1-1, with 8 bases aligning to TRBD1. Germline CDR1 and CDR2: MNHNY and SVGAGI (reference sequence). V trimming: 4 bases; J trimming: 10 bases; junction bases outside the gene matches: 5. The CDR3 totals 12 residues. CDR3 sequence: CASSSDRGRAFF. The DNA for the CDR3 is TGTGCCAGCAGTTCCGACAGGGGACGAGCTTTCTTT.

V and J are TRBV2 and TRBJ2-7; D is ambiguous. This CDR3 has 14 amino acids. Germline values: CDR1 SNHLY, CDR2 FYNNEI. V gave up 4 bases and J gave up 0 bases, with 10 bases separating them. In nucleotides, the CDR3 is TGTGCCAGCAGTGTAGAACAAGGCTCCTACGAGCAGTACGTC. This sequence encodes CASSVEQGSYEQYV.

This clonotype came up a few times. This chain uses TRBV5-1 with TRBJ1-2, with 7 bases identical to TRBD1. Germline values: CDR1 SGHRS, CDR2 YFSETQ. CDR3 size: 14 residues. V lost 4 bases, J lost 2 bases, and 5 bases stayed unmatched. In DNA, the CDR3 is TGCGCCAGCAGCCACCAACAGGGGAACTATGGCTACACCTTC. Amino acid sequence: CASSHQQGNYGYTF.

This clonotype was detected only a few times. V usage is TRBV9 and J usage is TRBJ1-5; a weak D match, TRBD1 (5 bases). The V gene's germline CDR1 is SGDLS and CDR2 YYNGEE. The CDR3 extends over 14 amino acids. V lost 3 bases and J lost 2, with 9 bases in between. CDR3 sequence reads: CASSAQGGNQPQHF. CDR3 coding DNA: TGTGCCAGCAGCGCCCAGGGAGGCAATCAGCCCCAGCATTTT.

This chain links TRBV18 with TRBJ2-5, with no clear D. Germline V gene lookup returns CDR1 KGHSH and CDR2 LQKENI. Trimming stripped 0 bases from V and 1 base from J, with 9 bases between. The CDR3 loop spans 15 amino acids. CDR3 DNA: TGTGCCAGCTCACCACCGGGAACAGCCCAAGAGACCCAGTACTTC. It yields the protein CASSPPGTAQETQYF.

V usage is TRBV28 and J usage is TRBJ2-3, with 11 bases lining up with TRBD2. The V segment lost 3 bases and the J segment 4 bases; nucleotides outside the gene matches: 3. In germline, CDR1 is MDHEN, CDR2 SYDVKM. The CDR3 is 15 amino acids. This CDR3 is CASSFLAGGSDTQYF. The CDR3 coding sequence is TGTGCCAGCAGTTTTCTAGCGGGGGGTTCAGATACGCAGTATTTT.

The J gene is TRBJ2-2, the V gene TRBV27; TRBD2 agrees at 9 bases. The CDR3 spans 18 residues. The V gene's germline CDR1 is MNHEY and CDR2 SMNVEV (reference sequence). Trimming cost V 5 bases and J 4 bases; bases outside gene matches: 14. Written as DNA, the CDR3 is TGTGCCAGCAGTCCCATTTGGAGCGGGGGGCTCACCACCGGGGAGCTGTTTTTT. Encoded protein: CASSPIWSGGLTTGELFF.

This clonotype came up a few times. The gene calls are TRBV11-2 and TRBJ2-1; D uncertain. The CDR3 runs 11 residues. Germline V gene lookup returns CDR1 SGHAT and CDR2 FQNNGV. V was trimmed by 6 bases and J by 5 bases, leaving 5 bases between them. The CDR3 sequence is CASRRDNEQFF. As DNA, the CDR3 is TGTGCCAGCAGGAGAGACAATGAGCAGTTCTTC. The full variable domain, in which reference TRBV11-2 and TRBJ2-1 provide the parts outside the CDR3, is EAGVAQSPRYKIIEKRQSVAFWCNPISGHATLYWYQQILGQGPKLLIQFQNNGVVDDSQLPKDRFSAERLKGVDSTLKIQPAKLEDSAVYLCASRRDNEQFFGPGTRLTVL.

The V gene is TRBV6-1, the J gene TRBJ1-4, with 7 bases fitting TRBD1. V trimming: 3 bases; J trimming: 0 bases; junction bases outside the gene matches: 4. The CDR3 contains 16 residues. CDR1 and CDR2 (germline): MNHNS, SASEGT. As DNA, the CDR3 is TGTGCCAGCAGTGAGCGACAGGGATCAACTAATGAAAAACTGTTTTTT. This translates into CASSERQGSTNEKLFF.

The rearrangement links TRBV20-1 to TRBJ2-7, with 8 bases matching TRBD1. In germline, CDR1 is DFQATT, CDR2 SNEGSKA (reference sequence). The CDR3 is 12 residues long. V lost 3 bases, J lost 3 bases, and 1 base stayed unmatched. DNA for the CDR3: TGCAGTGCTAGGACAGGGGTCTACGAGCAGTACGTC. Translating it yields CSARTGVYEQYV.

This clonotype was seen ten or more times. The J gene is TRBJ2-7, the V gene TRBV20-1; a weak D match, TRBD1 (5 bases). V was shortened by 0 bases and J by 0 bases, with 15 bases between the two germline ends. Germline lookup yields CDR1 DFQATT and CDR2 SNEGSKA (reference sequence). The CDR3 has 16 residues. CDR3 protein: CSAREDGQGSSYEQYV. The CDR3 DNA reads as TGCAGTGCTAGAGAAGACGGGCAGGGAAGCTCCTACGAGCAGTACGTC.

The chain is built from TRBV10-2 and TRBJ2-5; D gene ambiguous. V lost 7 bases and J lost 4, with 10 bases in between. The V gene's germline CDR1 is WSHSY and CDR2 SAAADI. This CDR3 comprises 12 residues. DNA of the CDR3: TGCGCCAGCACTTTAGGTGGAGAGACCCAGTACTTC. This translates into CASTLGGETQYF.

The genes are TRBV20-1 and TRBJ2-3; tentative D call: TRBD1 (8 bases). Germline CDR1 and CDR2: DFQATT and SNEGSKA (reference sequence). V gave up 6 bases and J gave up 5 bases, with 18 bases separating them. This CDR3 spans 14 amino acids. Here the CDR3 reads CSAQRTGRGDTQYF. The CDR3 nucleotides are TGCAGTGCCCAGAGGACAGGGAGGGGAGATACGCAGTATTTT.

The chain joins TRBV30 to TRBJ2-7; D possibly corresponds to TRBD2 (7 bases). Germline V lookup: CDR1 GTSNPN, CDR2 SVGIG (reference sequence). Trimming shortened V by 8 bases and J by 6 bases, and 17 bases separated the two germline ends. The CDR3 spans 12 residues. The CDR3 DNA reads TGTGCCCTTCTCCGGGGGGCGGGCGAGCAGTACTTC. This encodes CALLRGAGEQYF.

This clonotype has a handful of counts. The chain carries TRBV5-1 and TRBJ2-4, with 8 bases identical to TRBD1. CDR1 and CDR2 from the germline V gene are SGHRS and YFSETQ. V trimming: 3 bases; J trimming: 6 bases; junction bases outside the gene matches: 8. This CDR3 has 15 amino acids. The CDR3 loop is CASSSSPGQANIQYF. The DNA for the CDR3 is TGCGCCAGCAGCTCCTCCCCGGGACAGGCAAACATTCAGTACTTC.

V and J are TRBV20-1 and TRBJ1-2, with a possible D match to TRBD1 (6 bases). From germline, CDR1 is DFQATT and CDR2 SNEGSKA (reference sequence). The CDR3 length is 12 residues. The CDR3 spells CSGQTGNYGYTF. The CDR3 region has the DNA TGCAGCGGGCAGACAGGAAACTATGGCTACACCTTC.